This TCR beta chain was documented in a study of cytomegalovirus exposure and HLA in healthy donors. Trimming pared 3 bases from V and 4 bases from J, leaving 16 bases between. Germline values: CDR1 SGHTA, CDR2 FQGNSA. The CDR3 loop spans 16 amino acids. Healthy people donating bone marrow made up the donors. PCR involved 60 Vbeta and 13 Jbeta primers. Data came from immunoSEQ multiplex PCR; TCRdb stores just in-frame clones and leaves some out. The table records about 160,000 clones, over 60% of them present only once. This sequence originates from a woman in her 30s in good health and CMV-seronegative. This rearrangement joins TRBV7-2 to TRBJ2-1; possible D gene TRBD1, 6 bases. Sequencing was done on a sample of PBMCs. CDR3 region: CASSFRSGTNYNEQFF. CDR3 bases: TGTGCCAGCAGCTTCCGGTCCGGGACAAATTACAATGAGCAGTTCTTC.